This TCR beta chain emerged from a study of blood T cell repertoires in COVID-19. As originally analysed: It was from reference gene primer amplification that nucleated cell counts were estimated. Libraries were prepared by immunoSEQ multiplex PCR; TCRdb keeps only in-frame clonotypes and omits some of them. V and J calls and clone size come straight from that table; D and trimming were deduced from the DNA. Of about 370,000 clones in the sample, 85% to 90% were seen once. Germline CDR1 and CDR2: SGHAT and FQNNGV. J gave up 8 bases and V 3 bases, and 4 bases lay outside the gene matches. This CDR3 contains 13 residues.

V gene TRBV11-2 combines with J gene TRBJ2-1, with 7 bases fitting TRBD2. This TCR derives from a man between 18 and 29 years old who had recovered from COVID-19. Source material: PBMCs or T cells enriched from blood (not recorded which). The CDR3 DNA sequence: TGTGCCAGCAGCTTTCACGCGGGAGATGAGCAGTTCTTC. It specifies CASSFHAGDEQFF.